The 32 T cell receptor beta chains presented below share a single source sample, sequenced in a study of shared clonotypes between healthy human individuals. Only in-frame clones appear in the TCRdb table, and some are missing; sequencing was by immunoSEQ multiplex PCR. The table has approximately 530,000 clones, 95% to 96% seen once; the top ten hold about 0.064%. The sample comprised naive CD4+ T cells sorted from blood. Sample subset: CD45RA+ positively selected. The receptor source for this set is a woman between 25 and 40 years old in good health.

This clone was seen once. Other DNA variants within this sample encode the same CDR3. This chain connects TRBV9 to TRBJ2-7; TRBD1 matches at 7 bases. The CDR3 is 14 amino acids. V gave up 3 bases and J gave up 3 bases; unmatched junction bases: 6. Germline lookup yields CDR1 SGDLS and CDR2 YYNGEE. This chain's CDR3 is CASSAGQVSYEQYF. The CDR3 coding sequence is TGTGCCAGCAGCGCCGGACAGGTAAGCTACGAGCAGTACTTC.

The CDR3 loop is CASSEGGQRTRGYTF. The CDR3 bases are TGTGCCAGCAGTGAAGGGGGACAACGGACCCGTGGCTACACCTTC. The V call is TRBV2, the J call TRBJ1-2; weak D call: TRBD1 (6 bases). Per the germline V gene, CDR1 is SNHLY and CDR2 is FYNNEI. This CDR3 is 15 amino acids long. Trimming cost V 1 base and J 7 bases, with 16 bases left between them.

This rearrangement joins TRBV18 to TRBJ1-4, with D uncertain. Germline V gives CDR1 KGHSH, CDR2 LQKENI. CDR3 size: 16 residues. V lost 3 bases and J 0 bases, leaving 11 bases between the germline ends. CDR3 DNA sequence: TGTGCCAGCTCACCGAACACGGCAGCAACTAATGAAAAACTGTTTTTT. It encodes CASSPNTAATNEKLFF.

V is TRBV7-2 and J is TRBJ2-4; weak D call: TRBD2 (6 bases). With 5 bases removed from V and 9 bases from J, the gap between germline ends came to 14 bases. This CDR3 region has 13 residues. Germline loops: CDR1 SGHTA, CDR2 FQGNSA. CDR3 sequence: CASSAIAGFIQYF. CDR3 nucleotides: TGTGCCAGCAGCGCCATCGCGGGGTTCATTCAGTACTTC. Looking up the rest from reference TRBV7-2 and TRBJ2-4 gives the full variable domain: GAGVSQSPSNKVTEKGKDVELRCDPISGHTALYWYRQSLGQGLEFLIYFQGNSAPDKSGLPSDRFSAERTGGSVSTLTIQRTQQEDSAVYLCASSAIAGFIQYFGAGTRLSVL.

This chain links TRBV19 with TRBJ2-7; 9 nucleotides line up with TRBD2. V shed 6 bases and J 4 bases; nucleotides not matched to a gene: 10. Germline loops: CDR1 LNHDA, CDR2 SQIVND (reference sequence). The CDR3 extends over 15 amino acids. The CDR3: CASRLGTSSWYEQYF. CDR3 DNA: TGTGCCAGTAGACTTGGGACTAGCAGTTGGTACGAGCAGTACTTC.

This clone came up once. J is TRBJ2-3 and V is TRBV6-1, with no clear D. Trimming stripped 0 bases from V and 0 bases from J, with 7 bases between. This CDR3 comprises 15 residues. Per the germline V gene, CDR1 is MNHNS and CDR2 is SASEGT. CDR3 amino acids: CASSEAVVSTDTQYF. The CDR3 nucleotides read TGTGCCAGCAGTGAAGCGGTAGTGAGCACAGATACGCAGTATTTT.

This clone occurred a few times. The chain is built from TRBV6-5 and TRBJ1-2; D is perhaps TRBD1 (6 bases). Trimming removed 6 bases from V and 9 bases from J, with 17 bases in between. The length of the CDR3 is 13 residues. The germline gives CDR1 MNHEY, CDR2 SVGAGI. CDR3 DNA: TGTGCCAGCAGGACACAGGGTAAAGATCGCTACACCTTC. Residues: CASRTQGKDRYTF.

The V call is TRBV5-1, the J call TRBJ2-1, with D uncertain. The CDR3 spans 16 residues. V lost 1 base and J 0 bases, leaving 11 bases between the germline ends. CDR1 and CDR2 from the germline V gene are SGHRS and YFSETQ. CDR3 nucleotide sequence: TGCGCCAGCAGCTTGCTGAATCCTTTCTCCTACAATGAGCAGTTCTTC. Translated, it gives CASSLLNPFSYNEQFF. The variable domain in full, completed from reference TRBV5-1 and TRBJ2-1, reads KAGVTQTPRYLIKTRGQQVTLSCSPISGHRSVSWYQQTPGQGLQFLFEYFSETQRNKGNFPGRFSGRQFSNSRSEMNVSTLELGDSALYLCASSLLNPFSYNEQFFGPGTRLTVL.

For this clone: A read error may produce the germline difference seen at one junction end. V and J are TRBV27 and TRBJ2-1; D remains unclear. The length of the CDR3 is 13 residues. Germline CDR1 is MNHEY and CDR2 is SMNVEV (reference sequence). Here the CDR3 reads CASSFHDPQELFF. The CDR3 DNA reads as TGTGCCAGCAGTTTTCACGACCCCCAGGAGCTGTTCTTC.

This clone showed up just once. The chain joins TRBV5-1 to TRBJ2-2, with D uncertain. V was shortened by 4 bases and J by 5 bases, with 9 bases between the two germline ends. Germline CDR1 is SGHRS and CDR2 is YFSETQ. The CDR3 contains 13 residues. The CDR3 is CASSKKVTGELFF. In DNA form, the CDR3 reads TGCGCCAGCAGCAAGAAGGTGACCGGGGAGCTGTTTTTT.

J is TRBJ2-7 and V is TRBV10-3, with a weak D call TRBD1 (5 bases). The CDR3 length is 15 residues. Germline values: CDR1 ENHRY, CDR2 SYGVKD. V lost 2 bases to trimming and J lost 3 bases, with 14 bases between them. The CDR3 loop reads CAISEGARELYEQYF. As DNA, the CDR3 is TGTGCCATCAGTGAGGGGGCCAGGGAACTCTACGAGCAGTACTTC.

The rearrangement uses TRBV11-2 and TRBJ2-2, with a possible D match to TRBD2 (5 bases). The CDR3 totals 16 residues. Germline assignment: CDR1 SGHAT and CDR2 FQNNGV. V lost 5 bases and J lost 0, with 13 bases in between. CDR3 nucleotide sequence: TGTGCCAGCAGCCGGAAACTAGTTCCGAACACCGGGGAGCTGTTTTTT. This codes for CASSRKLVPNTGELFF.

The genes are TRBV28 and TRBJ2-7; TRBD2 might be the D (5 bases). Germline CDR1 is MDHEN and CDR2 is SYDVKM. CDR3 length: 17 residues. V shed 1 base and J shed 5 bases, with 21 bases lying between them. CDR3 nucleotide sequence: TGTGCCAGCAGTTTATTTGCGGTTGGGCATTGGCGGGACGAGCAGTACTTC. This codes for CASSLFAVGHWRDEQYF. Variable domain in full (rest from reference TRBV28 and TRBJ2-7): DVKVTQSSRYLVKRTGEKVFLECVQDMDHENMFWYRQDPGLGLRLIYFSYDVKMKEKGDIPEGYSVSREKKERFSLILESASTNQTSMYLCASSLFAVGHWRDEQYFGPGTRLTVT.

The rearrangement links TRBV4-1 to TRBJ2-3; TRBD2 agrees at 12 bases. Germline lookup yields CDR1 MGHRA and CDR2 YSYEKL. With V trimmed by 2 bases and J by 8 bases, 17 bases remained unmatched. CDR3 size: 19 residues. The CDR3 DNA reads as TGCGCCAGCAGCCAACCTAGCCCGGGACTAGCGGGCCAGGAGGGTACGCAGTATTTT. It codes for CASSQPSPGLAGQEGTQYF.

The rearrangement joins TRBV7-2 to TRBJ2-7, with 8 positions matching TRBD2. This CDR3 is built from 16 residues. V dropped 2 bases and J dropped 0; count of bases not matched to a gene: 6. Per the germline V gene, CDR1 is SGHTA and CDR2 is FQGNSA. CDR3 region: CASSLIGGGNSYEQYF. The CDR3 DNA reads as TGTGCCAGCAGCTTAATCGGCGGGGGGAACTCCTACGAGCAGTACTTC.

The chain combines TRBV27 with TRBJ2-3; D is undetermined. Trimming shortened V by 7 bases and J by 4 bases, and 9 bases separated the two germline ends. Germline-derived CDR1 and CDR2 are MNHEY and SMNVEV (reference sequence). This CDR3 has 12 residues. This chain's CDR3 is CASMAASDTQYF. CDR3 bases: TGTGCCAGCATGGCCGCGTCAGATACGCAGTATTTT.

The gene calls are TRBV6-6 and TRBJ1-2; a possible D gene is TRBD1 (6 bases). Trimming cost V 0 bases and J 3 bases, with 14 bases left between them. The CDR3 covers 16 residues. Germline CDR1 is MNHNY and CDR2 is SVGAGI (reference sequence). The CDR3 sequence: CASSYSHRGAHYGYTF. The CDR3 DNA sequence: TGTGCCAGCAGTTACTCTCACCGGGGGGCCCACTATGGCTACACCTTC.

The genes are TRBV6-5 and TRBJ2-5; TRBD2 matches at 8 bases. Germline assignment: CDR1 MNHEY and CDR2 SVGAGI. CDR3 length equals 14 residues. After removal of 7 bases from V and 5 bases from J, the junction contained 9 bases not matched to a gene. The CDR3, as DNA: TGTGCCAGCATGTTCGGCGGGAGGCCGGAGACCCAGTACTTC. Amino acid sequence: CASMFGGRPETQYF.

This chain links TRBV5-5 with TRBJ2-1; D possibly corresponds to TRBD2 (7 bases). CDR3 size: 14 residues. Deletions cut 3 bases from V and 7 bases from J, with 14 bases between. Germline assignment: CDR1 SGHKS and CDR2 YYEKEE (reference sequence). In DNA, the CDR3 is TGTGCCAGCAGCTATGGGGGGGCGCATAATGAGCAGTTCTTC. This gives the protein CASSYGGAHNEQFF.

The chain combines TRBV28 with TRBJ1-2; TRBD1 matches at 10 bases. Germline lookup yields CDR1 MDHEN and CDR2 SYDVKM. The length of the CDR3 is 15 residues. Trimming cost V 2 bases and J 8 bases; bases outside gene matches: 8. CDR3 sequence: CASSLGSGQGGGYTF. The CDR3 coding sequence is TGTGCCAGCAGTTTAGGATCAGGACAGGGGGGCGGCTACACCTTC.

The chain links TRBV5-1 to TRBJ1-3; D uncertain. The CDR3 runs to 15 residues. The germline V gene encodes CDR1 SGHRS and CDR2 YFSETQ. V was trimmed by 0 bases and J by 0 bases, leaving 7 bases between them. CDR3 region: CASSLAQNSGNTIYF. Written as DNA, the CDR3 is TGCGCCAGCAGCTTGGCTCAGAACTCTGGAAACACCATATATTTT.

The gene calls are TRBV7-9 and TRBJ2-7, with D perhaps given as TRBD1 or TRBD2 (5 bases each). This CDR3 has 17 residues. The germline V gene has CDR1 SEHNR and CDR2 FQNEAQ (reference sequence). Trimming left V 4 bases short and J 0 bases short, with 19 bases between. CDR3 region: CASSSRDAPGISYEQYF. For the CDR3, the DNA is TGTGCCAGCAGCTCGAGGGACGCACCAGGTATCTCCTACGAGCAGTACTTC. Full variable domain (remainder filled in from reference TRBV7-9 and TRBJ2-7): DTGVSQNPRHKITKRGQNVTFRCDPISEHNRLYWYRQTLGQGPEFLTYFQNEAQLEKSRLLSDRFSAERPKGSFSTLEIQRTEQGDSAMYLCASSSRDAPGISYEQYFGPGTRLTVT.

The chain links TRBV30 to TRBJ2-7; D is ambiguous. There are 14 residues in the CDR3. The V gene's germline CDR1 is GTSNPN and CDR2 SVGIG (reference sequence). V shed 6 bases and J shed 0 bases, with 15 bases lying between them. This CDR3 is CACNLKEHSYEQYF. The CDR3 coding sequence is TGTGCCTGCAACCTAAAGGAGCACTCCTACGAGCAGTACTTC.

The chain joins TRBV6-1 to TRBJ1-5, with no clear D. Per the germline V gene, CDR1 is MNHNS and CDR2 is SASEGT. The germline V and J ends were trimmed by 3 bases and 5 bases, with 11 bases remaining between them. There are 14 residues in the CDR3. CDR3 DNA: TGTGCCAGCAGTGACGCCGGTGCGGATCAGCCCCAGCATTTT. Its protein is CASSDAGADQPQHF.

On this clone: Other DNA sequences in this specimen translate into the identical CDR3. The CDR3 spells CASSLGVQETQYF. The CDR3 region has the DNA TGTGCCAGCAGCTTGGGGGTCCAAGAGACCCAGTACTTC. V is TRBV5-4 and J is TRBJ2-5; D remains ambiguous. Trimming stripped 0 bases from V and 1 base from J, with 4 bases between. Germline values: CDR1 SGHNT, CDR2 YYREEE (reference sequence). The CDR3 covers 13 residues.

The chain employs TRBV5-1 and TRBJ2-7; 12 bases agree with TRBD2. The CDR3 has 16 amino acids. Germline trimming cut 3 bases from V and 3 bases from J; bases unmatched to any gene: 7. Germline CDR1 is SGHRS and CDR2 is YFSETQ. CDR3 DNA: TGCGCCAGCAGCTGGGGACTAGCGGGTAGTCTCTACGAGCAGTACTTC. Protein sequence: CASSWGLAGSLYEQYF.

The rearrangement joins TRBV19 to TRBJ1-5; tentatively, D is TRBD1 (5 bases). In germline, CDR1 is LNHDA, CDR2 SQIVND (reference sequence). V lost 2 bases to trimming and J lost 6 bases, with 14 bases between them. This CDR3 has 15 amino acids. This CDR3 reads CASSIPRAVAQPQHF. The DNA for the CDR3 is TGTGCCAGTAGTATACCCAGGGCCGTGGCTCAGCCCCAGCATTTT.

This rearrangement joins TRBV5-4 to TRBJ2-2, with unresolved D. Trimming pared 0 bases from V and 1 base from J, leaving 4 bases between. Per germline, CDR1 SGHNT and CDR2 YYREEE (reference sequence). There are 14 residues in the CDR3. As DNA, the CDR3 is TGTGCCAGCAGCTTGGAGCGGAACACCGGGGAGCTGTTTTTT. It codes for CASSLERNTGELFF.

The rearrangement links TRBV4-1 to TRBJ2-7; D is possibly TRBD1 (5 bases). Germline V CDR1 and CDR2: MGHRA, YSYEKL. This CDR3 contains 15 residues. The V end was cut by 0 bases, the J end by 6 bases, with 15 bases between. The CDR3 spells CASSQEVRQGSEQYF. The DNA for the CDR3 is TGCGCCAGCAGCCAAGAAGTGCGGCAGGGTAGCGAGCAGTACTTC.

V gene TRBV19 combines with J gene TRBJ2-2; the match to TRBD2 covers 10 bases. Germline lookup yields CDR1 LNHDA and CDR2 SQIVND (reference sequence). With 2 bases clipped from V and 5 bases from J, the junction kept 5 bases outside the gene matches. This CDR3 is built from 16 residues. The DNA for the CDR3 is TGTGCCAGTAGTATACTTCCTAGCGGGAGTACCGGGGAGCTGTTTTTT. Its protein is CASSILPSGSTGELFF. The complete variable domain, with remaining parts taken from reference TRBV19 and TRBJ2-2, reads DGGITQSPKYLFRKEGQNVTLSCEQNLNHDAMYWYRQDPGQGLRLIYYSQIVNDFQKGDIAEGYSVSREKKESFPLTVTSAQKNPTAFYLCASSILPSGSTGELFFGEGSRLTVL.

The V call is TRBV28, the J call TRBJ2-1; D assignment may be TRBD1 or TRBD2 (5 bases each). V gave up 7 bases and J gave up 2 bases, with 21 bases separating them. This CDR3 has 17 amino acids. Germline-derived CDR1 and CDR2 are MDHEN and SYDVKM. The CDR3 DNA is TGTGCCAGCATCTCCCTCTTTGGGGGTTTGCCCTACAATGAGCAGTTCTTC. Translation: CASISLFGGLPYNEQFF.

The chain combines TRBV7-6 with TRBJ2-1; TRBD2 matches 14 bases. The CDR3 runs to 17 residues. Germline lookup yields CDR1 SGHVS and CDR2 FNYEAQ. The trim removed 5 bases at V and 10 bases at J, leaving 13 bases unmatched. The CDR3 coding sequence is TGTGCCAGCAGCCCGACGGGACTAGCGGGAGCCGCTAGCGAGCAGTTCTTC. It yields the protein CASSPTGLAGAASEQFF.